The clone carrying this T cell receptor beta chain was observed at least ten times. The data belong to a study of breast tumors, draining lymph nodes, adjacent tissues. TCRdb passed the multiplex PCR reads through MiXCR, listing each CDR3 protein once. The sample holds about 150,000 distinct CDR3 sequences, around 22% seen once. After removal of 5 bases from V and 6 bases from J, the junction contained 3 bases not matched to a gene. CDR1 and CDR2 (germline): ENHRY, SYGVKD. The CDR3 runs 14 residues. Axillary draining lymph nodes of breast cancer patients supplied the node samples. Sequenced material: axillary lymph node tissue. The source is a female donor with breast cancer. Some clones in this sample may be carry-over from other donors' samples. The chain uses TRBV10-3 and TRBJ2-2, with 10 bases lining up with TRBD1. In DNA form, the CDR3 reads TGTGCCATCAGTTCCGGGACAGGGGCCGGGGAGCTGTTTTTT. As protein: CAISSGTGAGELFF.